The sample holds a few counts of the clone carrying this T cell receptor beta chain. What it recognizes is unknown. The data are from a study of T cells in Graves' hyperthyroidism and ophthalmopathy. V gave up 1 base and J gave up 3 bases, with 10 bases separating them. This CDR3 is 14 amino acids long. Germline V CDR1 and CDR2: LGHDT, YNNKEL (reference sequence). RNA transcripts provided the source from which TCR beta CDR3 regions were amplified. An initial round of RT-PCR targeting the TCR CDR3 relied on the HTBI primer set. TCRdb used MiXCR to reprocess the multiplex PCR reads, holding one entry per CDR3 protein. This table holds around 620,000 distinct CDR3 sequences, roughly 17% found once. Study-wide results and limits: A median about 6.5 months before onset, the model predicted ophthalmopathy.

This rearrangement joins TRBV3-1 to TRBJ2-7, with a possible D match to TRBD1 (5 bases). The sequencing input was blood. This receptor was taken from a woman in her twenties or thirties with Graves' hyperthyroidism. CDR3 sequence: CASSQVLGHYEQYF. The CDR3 nucleotides read TGTGCCAGCAGCCAAGTCTTGGGGCACTACGAGCAGTACTTC.